These 15 T cell receptor beta chains originate from one sample sequenced in a study of OX40 agonist ivuxolimab in advanced cancers. Here immunoSEQ multiplex PCR was the method, and the copy in TCRdb shows in-frame clones only, minus some. The repertoire includes 9,000 to 13,000 clones, approximately 84% of them detected once, and about 16% sits in the top ten. This sample comprised CD4+ or CD8+ T cells sorted from blood, obtained in a trial of the OX40 agonist ivuxolimab. The source is an adult with an advanced solid tumor such as melanoma, head and neck, liver or kidney cancer.

The chain joins TRBV2 to TRBJ2-7; tentative D call: TRBD1 (8 bases). V dropped 7 bases and J dropped 7 bases, with 23 bases sitting between them. This CDR3 is built from 15 residues. Germline lookup yields CDR1 SNHLY and CDR2 FYNNEI. The CDR3, as DNA: TGTGCCAGCATCCCCGGGAGGACAGGGTTTCGGGAGCAGTACTTC. Translating it yields CASIPGRTGFREQYF.

V usage is TRBV7-2 and J usage is TRBJ1-1; D not certain. The V gene's germline CDR1 is SGHTA and CDR2 FQGNSA. CDR3 length: 12 amino acids. Deletions cut 9 bases from V and 2 bases from J, with 10 bases between. CDR3 sequence: CAREHPNTEAFF. The CDR3 bases are TGTGCCAGGGAACACCCCAACACTGAAGCTTTCTTT.

The CDR3 bases are TGTGCCAGCAGCTCTGGGAGCTCTGGAAACACCATATATTTT. This gives the protein CASSSGSSGNTIYF. The chain is built from TRBV7-3 and TRBJ1-3; D gene ambiguous. Germline V gene lookup returns CDR1 SGHTA and CDR2 FQGTGA. This CDR3 spans 14 amino acids. With 4 bases removed from V and 0 bases from J, the gap between germline ends came to 7 bases.

The rearrangement links TRBV29-1 to TRBJ2-7, with TRBD2 matching over 9 bases. Trimming cost V 2 bases and J 7 bases; bases outside gene matches: 9. Germline assignment: CDR1 SQVTM and CDR2 ANQGSEA. CDR3 length equals 14 residues. Here the CDR3 reads CSVERGGGASEQYF. The CDR3 nucleotides are TGCAGCGTTGAAAGGGGCGGGGGGGCTTCAGAGCAGTACTTC.

The J gene is TRBJ2-7, the V gene TRBV7-9, with TRBD1 identical over 10 bases. CDR1 is SEHNR and CDR2 is FQNEAQ in the germline V gene (reference sequence). The J segment lost 3 bases and the V segment lost 5 bases, leaving 4 bases of the junction unmatched. The CDR3 contains 14 residues. The DNA for the CDR3 is TGTGCCAGCAGCGACCGGGACAGGGGCTACGAGCAGTACTTC. Translated, it gives CASSDRDRGYEQYF.

J is TRBJ2-7 and V is TRBV6-1; 9 bases align to TRBD2. This CDR3 is built from 15 residues. Looked up from germline, CDR1 is MNHNS and CDR2 is SASEGT. Trimming at V came to 3 bases and at J to 6 bases, leaving 9 bases not matched to a gene. The CDR3 protein is CASSERVAGVFEQYF. The DNA for the CDR3 is TGTGCCAGCAGTGAGCGGGTAGCGGGAGTGTTCGAGCAGTACTTC.

This clone appeared once. The chain is built from TRBV7-9 and TRBJ2-5; 11 bases match TRBD2. From germline, CDR1 is SEHNR and CDR2 FQNEAQ (reference sequence). Trimming at V came to 3 bases and at J to 0 bases, leaving 6 bases not matched to a gene. This CDR3 has 17 residues. CDR3 in amino acids: CASSFLSTSGDQETQYF. CDR3 in DNA: TGTGCCAGCAGCTTCCTTTCGACTAGCGGGGACCAAGAGACCCAGTACTTC.

The rearrangement joins TRBV2 to TRBJ2-6; tentative D call: TRBD1 (5 bases). The germline gives CDR1 SNHLY, CDR2 FYNNEI. CDR3 length: 20 residues. V was shortened by 2 bases and J by 1 base, with 21 bases between the two germline ends. The CDR3 DNA reads as TGTGCCAGCAGTGAACCTACGGCTGCAGGGTTCGCATCTGGGGCCAACGTCCTGACTTTC. Translating gives CASSEPTAAGFASGANVLTF.

CDR3 protein: CASSLVAGDHNEQFF. DNA of the CDR3: TGTGCCAGCAGCTTGGTAGCGGGGGACCACAATGAGCAGTTCTTC. The V call is TRBV5-4, the J call TRBJ2-1; TRBD2 matches at 9 bases. Germline V CDR1 and CDR2: SGHNT, YYREEE (reference sequence). CDR3 size: 15 residues. The junction had 3 bases not matched to a gene; V was cut back by 0 bases and J by 5 bases.

The chain combines TRBV11-3 with TRBJ2-1; D is unclear. The CDR3 loop spans 12 amino acids. Germline V gives CDR1 SGHNT, CDR2 YENEEA. V was cut by 5 bases and J by 6 bases, with 8 bases left in between. CDR3 region: CASSHSSNEQFF. CDR3 coding DNA: TGTGCCAGCAGCCATTCCAGCAATGAGCAGTTCTTC.

The V gene is TRBV6-5, the J gene TRBJ1-5; TRBD1 is a possible D gene (6 bases). The CDR3 is 15 residues long. Germline V gene data show CDR1 as MNHEY and CDR2 as SVGAGI. The V end was cut by 2 bases, the J end by 4 bases, with 12 bases between. CDR3 residues: CASSYRQDPNQPQHF. Written as DNA, the CDR3 is TGTGCCAGCAGTTACCGACAGGACCCGAATCAGCCCCAGCATTTT.

CDR3 in amino acids: CASSLVLFSGGLTTGELFF. In DNA form, the CDR3 reads TGTGCCAGCAGCTTAGTCCTATTTAGCGGGGGGCTGACCACCGGGGAGCTGTTTTTT. This chain connects TRBV11-2 to TRBJ2-2, with TRBD2 matching over 10 bases. Germline values: CDR1 SGHAT, CDR2 FQNNGV. J was trimmed by 4 bases and V by 1 base; bases with no gene match: 12. The CDR3 extends over 19 amino acids. The variable domain in full, completed from reference TRBV11-2 and TRBJ2-2, reads EAGVAQSPRYKIIEKRQSVAFWCNPISGHATLYWYQQILGQGPKLLIQFQNNGVVDDSQLPKDRFSAERLKGVDSTLKIQPAKLEDSAVYLCASSLVLFSGGLTTGELFFGEGSRLTVL.

This clone came up a few times. V usage is TRBV5-6 and J usage is TRBJ2-3, with D possibly being TRBD1 (5 bases). Germline CDR1 SGHDT, CDR2 YYEEEE. The CDR3 is made up of 15 amino acids. The V gene lost 2 bases and the J gene lost 1 base, with 11 bases spanning the gap. Here the CDR3 DNA reads TGTGCCAGCAGCTTCATCAGGGTGGGCACAGATACGCAGTATTTT. Its translation is CASSFIRVGTDTQYF.

The chain uses TRBV5-6 and TRBJ1-4; no clear D gene. The germline V gene encodes CDR1 SGHDT and CDR2 YYEEEE. The V end lost 7 bases, the J end lost 10 bases, and 17 bases lay between the germline ends. CDR3 length: 13 residues. The CDR3 bases are TGTGCCAGCGGGATGGGAGCAGAGGCAAAACTGTTTTTT. The encoded protein is CASGMGAEAKLFF.

This clone was picked up one time. The chain recombines TRBV19 with TRBJ2-7, with 7 bases aligning to TRBD1. This CDR3 is built from 13 residues. Unmatched junction bases numbered 3, after V lost 4 bases and J lost 3 bases. The germline gives CDR1 LNHDA, CDR2 SQIVND (reference sequence). CDR3 region: CASSTTGVYEQYF. Written as DNA, the CDR3 is TGTGCCAGTAGTACAACAGGGGTCTACGAGCAGTACTTC.